The 13 T cell receptor beta chains given below trace back to one sample, sequenced in a study of blood T cell repertoires in COVID-19. Produced via immunoSEQ multiplex PCR; TCRdb's table is partial and in-frame only. The repertoire holds a few hundred thousand clones, with approximately 87% as singletons. The sequencing sample was made of peripheral blood. These receptor sequences come from a woman aged 45-60 years with acute or convalescent COVID-19.

This clone appeared once. The rearrangement links TRBV7-9 to TRBJ1-1; perhaps TRBD1 as D (5 bases). Germline V gene sequence: CDR1 SEHNR, CDR2 FQNEAQ (reference sequence). The CDR3 has 14 amino acids. V lost 0 bases to trimming and J lost 5 bases, with 10 bases between them. The CDR3 region is CASSLALGVTEAFF. CDR3 bases: TGTGCCAGCAGCTTAGCCCTAGGGGTGACTGAAGCTTTCTTT.

The chain combines TRBV7-9 with TRBJ1-6; tentative D call: TRBD1 (6 bases). V lost 5 bases and J lost 7, with 15 bases in between. Germline-derived CDR1 and CDR2 are SEHNR and FQNEAQ (reference sequence). This CDR3 contains 15 residues. The CDR3 region has the DNA TGTGCCAGCAGCCTGTCAGGGGTGGGAAATTCACCCCTCCACTTT. Translated, it gives CASSLSGVGNSPLHF. Filled out from reference TRBV7-9 and TRBJ1-6, the complete variable domain reads DTGVSQNPRHKITKRGQNVTFRCDPISEHNRLYWYRQTLGQGPEFLTYFQNEAQLEKSRLLSDRFSAERPKGSFSTLEIQRTEQGDSAMYLCASSLSGVGNSPLHFGNGTRLTVT.

This chain joins TRBV19 and TRBJ2-3, with TRBD1 identical over 7 bases. The V gene end was trimmed by 3 bases and the J gene end by 3 bases; junction bases not matched to a gene: 12. Germline V gives CDR1 LNHDA, CDR2 SQIVND (reference sequence). This CDR3 contains 17 residues. The CDR3 region is CASSMEGGRLGTDTQYF. The CDR3, as DNA: TGTGCCAGTAGTATGGAAGGGGGCAGGCTAGGGACAGATACGCAGTATTTT.

The chain carries TRBV3-1 (or the pseudogene TRBV3-2) and TRBJ2-7; maybe TRBD2 (6 bases). Germline V CDR1 and CDR2: LGHDT, YNNKEL (reference sequence). V was shortened by 4 bases and J by 1 base, with 14 bases between the two germline ends. This CDR3 is 15 amino acids long. The CDR3 protein is CASSLNFGGSYEQYF. CDR3 DNA: TGTGCCAGCAGCCTGAATTTTGGGGGGTCCTACGAGCAGTACTTC.

The chain uses TRBV6-6 and TRBJ2-5, with 8 bases identical to TRBD2. In germline, CDR1 is MNHNY, CDR2 SVGAGI (reference sequence). Unmatched junction bases numbered 9, after V lost 1 base and J lost 5 bases. This CDR3 spans 16 amino acids. CDR3 nucleotide sequence: TGTGCCAGCAGTTACTTCACACAGTCGGGGGGGGAGACCCAGTACTTC. This sequence encodes CASSYFTQSGGETQYF.

The chain recombines TRBV27 with TRBJ2-7; a weak D match, TRBD2 (6 bases). Between the trimmed V and J ends, which lost 10 bases and 3 bases, there was a span of 16 bases. This CDR3 has 13 residues. The germline CDR1 and CDR2 sequences are MNHEY and SMNVEV (reference sequence). The CDR3 loop is CATSRGEVYEQYF. The CDR3 DNA sequence: TGTGCCACCTCCCGTGGGGAGGTCTACGAGCAGTACTTC.

The V and J genes are TRBV9 and TRBJ1-1, with a tentative D call TRBD1 (5 bases). Trimming cost V 0 bases and J 1 base, with 13 bases left between them. The CDR3 covers 16 residues. Germline V gives CDR1 SGDLS, CDR2 YYNGEE. CDR3 protein: CASSVERGMGNTEAFF. DNA for the CDR3: TGTGCCAGCAGCGTAGAAAGGGGTATGGGGAACACTGAAGCTTTCTTT.

V and J are TRBV27 and TRBJ1-2, with a weak D call TRBD1 (5 bases). The CDR3 loop spans 13 amino acids. Germline CDR1 reads MNHEY; CDR2 reads SMNVEV (reference sequence). With 8 bases removed from V and 6 bases from J, the gap between germline ends came to 16 bases. This CDR3 reads CASGRGGGDGYTF. CDR3 bases: TGTGCCAGCGGCCGCGGGGGAGGGGATGGCTACACCTTC.

The chain has TRBV10-3 and TRBJ2-5; TRBD2 aligns across 12 bases. The CDR3 runs 15 residues. Trimming at V came to 4 bases and at J to 5 bases, leaving 5 bases not matched to a gene. Germline CDR1 ENHRY, CDR2 SYGVKD. The CDR3, as DNA: TGTGCCATCAGTGGGACTAGCGGGATCGGGGAGACCCAGTACTTC. Translation: CAISGTSGIGETQYF.

V and J are TRBV2 and TRBJ1-2; D gene ambiguous. Germline V gene data show CDR1 as SNHLY and CDR2 as FYNNEI. Trimming stripped 7 bases from V and 1 base from J, with 16 bases between. The CDR3 length is 15 residues. For the CDR3, the DNA is TGTGCCAGCACCCTAGAGAGTGGCAGTAACTATGGCTACACCTTC. Translated, it gives CASTLESGSNYGYTF.

The rearrangement joins TRBV7-9 to TRBJ1-5; 7 nucleotides match TRBD1. The trim removed 3 bases at V and 0 bases at J, leaving 8 bases unmatched. CDR3 length: 17 amino acids. Per the germline V gene, CDR1 is SEHNR and CDR2 is FQNEAQ (reference sequence). Here the CDR3 DNA reads TGTGCCAGCAGCTTTCAGGGGGGCCCTTATAGCAATCAGCCCCAGCATTTT. Its protein product is CASSFQGGPYSNQPQHF.

The chain links TRBV4-2 to TRBJ1-1; D uncertain. CDR3 length: 14 residues. Deletions cut 1 base from V and 6 bases from J, with 12 bases between. CDR1 is LGHNA and CDR2 is YNFKEQ in the germline V gene. The CDR3 DNA sequence: TGTGCCAGCAGCCAAGTCGCAGTTGCCCCTGAAGCTTTCTTT. This gives the protein CASSQVAVAPEAFF.

The chain couples TRBV11-2 to TRBJ2-3, with a tentative D call TRBD2 (6 bases). The germline V gene has CDR1 SGHAT and CDR2 FQNNGV. The V and J ends lost 3 bases and 13 bases respectively, with 11 bases between them. The CDR3 spans 11 residues. The CDR3 DNA follows: TGTGCCAGCAGCTTGGCGGGACGGGAGTATTTT. This translates into CASSLAGREYF.